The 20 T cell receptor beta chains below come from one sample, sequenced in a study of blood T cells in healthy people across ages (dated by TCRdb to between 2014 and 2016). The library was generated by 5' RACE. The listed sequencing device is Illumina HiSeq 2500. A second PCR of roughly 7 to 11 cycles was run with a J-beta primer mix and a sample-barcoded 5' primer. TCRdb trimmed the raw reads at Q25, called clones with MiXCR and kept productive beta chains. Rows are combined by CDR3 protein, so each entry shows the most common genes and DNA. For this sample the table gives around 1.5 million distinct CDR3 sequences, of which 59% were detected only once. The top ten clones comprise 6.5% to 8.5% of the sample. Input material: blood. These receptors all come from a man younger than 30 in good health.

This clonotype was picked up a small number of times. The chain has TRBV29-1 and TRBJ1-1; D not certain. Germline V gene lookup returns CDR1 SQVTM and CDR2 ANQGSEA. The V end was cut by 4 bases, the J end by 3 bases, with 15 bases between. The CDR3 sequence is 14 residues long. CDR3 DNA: TGCAGCGTTGGTGCGAGGGAACTCTACACTGAAGCTTTCTTT. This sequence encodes CSVGARELYTEAFF.

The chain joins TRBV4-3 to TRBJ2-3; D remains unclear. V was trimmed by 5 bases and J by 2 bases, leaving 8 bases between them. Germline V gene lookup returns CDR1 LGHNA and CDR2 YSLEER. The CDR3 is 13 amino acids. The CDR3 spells CASSINPTDTQYF. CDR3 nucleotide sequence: TGCGCCAGCAGCATAAACCCCACAGATACGCAGTATTTT.

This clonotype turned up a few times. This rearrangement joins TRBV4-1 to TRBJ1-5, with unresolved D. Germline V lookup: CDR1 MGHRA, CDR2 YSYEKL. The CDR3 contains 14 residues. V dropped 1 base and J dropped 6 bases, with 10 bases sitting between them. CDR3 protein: CASSQGIAVQPQHF. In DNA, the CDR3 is TGCGCCAGCAGCCAAGGTATTGCGGTTCAGCCCCAGCATTTT.

This chain's CDR3 is CASSSGTSGRASDTQYF. In nucleotides, the CDR3 is TGTGCCAGCAGTTCCGGGACTAGCGGGAGGGCCTCAGATACGCAGTATTTT. The V gene is TRBV6-5, the J gene TRBJ2-3, with TRBD2 matching over 16 bases. The CDR3 totals 17 residues. From germline, CDR1 is MNHEY and CDR2 SVGAGI. The trim removed 4 bases at V and 4 bases at J, leaving 5 bases unmatched.

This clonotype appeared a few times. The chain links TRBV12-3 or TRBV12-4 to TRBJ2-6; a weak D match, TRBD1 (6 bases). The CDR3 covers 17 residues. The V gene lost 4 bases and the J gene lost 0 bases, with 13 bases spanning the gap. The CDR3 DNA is TGTGCCAGCAGTTGGTCGCAGGGGTCCTCTGGGGCCAACGTCCTGACTTTC. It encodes CASSWSQGSSGANVLTF.

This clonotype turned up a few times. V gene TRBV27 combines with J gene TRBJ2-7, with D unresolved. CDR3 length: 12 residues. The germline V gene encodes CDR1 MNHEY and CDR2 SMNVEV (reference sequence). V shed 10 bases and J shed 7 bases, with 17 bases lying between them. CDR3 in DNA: TGTGCCACCCACTCGGGTCTGCGGGAGCAGTACTTC. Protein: CATHSGLREQYF.

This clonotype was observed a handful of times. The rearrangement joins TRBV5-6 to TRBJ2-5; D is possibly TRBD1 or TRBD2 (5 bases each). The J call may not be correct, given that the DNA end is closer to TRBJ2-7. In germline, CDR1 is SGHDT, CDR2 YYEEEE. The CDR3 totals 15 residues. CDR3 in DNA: TGTGCCAGCAGCTTGAGGGACCGGCTGACCTACGAGCAGTACTTC. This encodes CASSLRDRLTYEQYF.

For the CDR3, the DNA is TGTGCCAGCAGCCAAGATCAGGAAGGTCCTGGCTACACCTTC. This codes for CASSQDQEGPGYTF. V gene TRBV4-2 combines with J gene TRBJ1-2, with no clear D. V shed 0 bases and J shed 7 bases, with 12 bases lying between them. This CDR3 is 14 amino acids long. Germline loops: CDR1 LGHNA, CDR2 YNFKEQ.

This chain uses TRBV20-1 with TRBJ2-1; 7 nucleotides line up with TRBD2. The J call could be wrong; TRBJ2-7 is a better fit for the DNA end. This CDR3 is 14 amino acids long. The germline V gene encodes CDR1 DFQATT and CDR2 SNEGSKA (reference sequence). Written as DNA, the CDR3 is TGCAGTGCTAGACCTCTCGCGGGGGCCTACGAGCAGTACTTC. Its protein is CSARPLAGAYEQYF.

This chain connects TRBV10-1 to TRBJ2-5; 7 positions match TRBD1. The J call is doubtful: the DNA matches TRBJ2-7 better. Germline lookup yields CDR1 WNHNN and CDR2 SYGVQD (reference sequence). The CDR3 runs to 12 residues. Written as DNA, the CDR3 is TGCGCCAGCGGTAGACAGGGCTACGAGCAGTACTTC. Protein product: CASGRQGYEQYF.

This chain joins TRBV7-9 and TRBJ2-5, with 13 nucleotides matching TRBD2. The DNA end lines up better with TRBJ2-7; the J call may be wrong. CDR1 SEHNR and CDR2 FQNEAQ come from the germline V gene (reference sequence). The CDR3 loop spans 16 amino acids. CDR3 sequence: CASRGTSGTRAYEQYF. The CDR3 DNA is TGTGCCAGTCGGGGGACTAGCGGGACCAGGGCCTACGAGCAGTACTTC.

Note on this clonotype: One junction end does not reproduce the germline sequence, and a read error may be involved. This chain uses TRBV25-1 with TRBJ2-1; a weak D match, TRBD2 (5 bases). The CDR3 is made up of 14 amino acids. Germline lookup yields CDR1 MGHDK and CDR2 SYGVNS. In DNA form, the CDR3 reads TGTGCCAGCAGTGAATGGGAGTGGGCCAATGAGCAGTTCTTT. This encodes CASSEWEWANEQFF.

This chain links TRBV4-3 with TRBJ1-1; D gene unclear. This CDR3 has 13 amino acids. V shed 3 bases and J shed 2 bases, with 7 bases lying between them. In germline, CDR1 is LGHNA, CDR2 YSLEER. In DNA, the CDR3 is TGCGCCAGCAGCCAGTATCCCAACACTGAAGCTTTCTTT. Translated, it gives CASSQYPNTEAFF.

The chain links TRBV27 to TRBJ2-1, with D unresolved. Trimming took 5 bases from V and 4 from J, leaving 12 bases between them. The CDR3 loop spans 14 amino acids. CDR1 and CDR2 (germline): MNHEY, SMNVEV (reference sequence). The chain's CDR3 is CASSPPTEYNEQFF. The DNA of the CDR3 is TGTGCCAGCAGTCCTCCGACTGAGTACAATGAGCAGTTCTTC.

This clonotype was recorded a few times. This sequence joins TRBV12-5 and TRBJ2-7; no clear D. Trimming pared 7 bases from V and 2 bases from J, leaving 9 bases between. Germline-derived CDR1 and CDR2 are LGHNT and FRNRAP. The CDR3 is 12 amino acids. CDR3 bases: TGTGCTAGTGAACAAGATGCCTACGAGCAGTACTTC. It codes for CASEQDAYEQYF. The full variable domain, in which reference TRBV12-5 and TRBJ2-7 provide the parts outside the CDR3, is DARVTQTPRHKVTEMGQEVTMRCQPILGHNTVFWYRQTMMQGLELLAYFRNRAPLDDSGMPKDRFSAEMPDATLATLKIQPSEPRDSAVYFCASEQDAYEQYFGPGTRLTVT.

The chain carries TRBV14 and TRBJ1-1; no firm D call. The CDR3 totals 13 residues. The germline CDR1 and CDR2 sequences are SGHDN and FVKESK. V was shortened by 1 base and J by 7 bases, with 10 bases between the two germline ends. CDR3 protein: CASSQVVAVEAFF. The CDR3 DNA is TGTGCCAGCAGCCAAGTTGTAGCGGTTGAAGCTTTCTTT.

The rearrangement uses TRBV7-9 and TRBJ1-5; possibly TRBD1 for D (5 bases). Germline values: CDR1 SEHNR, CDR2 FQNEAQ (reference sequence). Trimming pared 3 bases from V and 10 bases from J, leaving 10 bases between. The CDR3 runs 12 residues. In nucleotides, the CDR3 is TGTGCCAGCAGCTTTGCAGGGATCCCCCAGCATTTT. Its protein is CASSFAGIPQHF.

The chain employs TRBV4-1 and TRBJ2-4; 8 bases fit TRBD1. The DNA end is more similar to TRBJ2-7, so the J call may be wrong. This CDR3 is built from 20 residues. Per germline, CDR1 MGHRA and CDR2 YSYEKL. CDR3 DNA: TGCGCCAGCAGCCAACCCCTCCCGACAGGGGACGATGCCCCTTTCTACGAGCAGTACTTC. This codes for CASSQPLPTGDDAPFYEQYF.

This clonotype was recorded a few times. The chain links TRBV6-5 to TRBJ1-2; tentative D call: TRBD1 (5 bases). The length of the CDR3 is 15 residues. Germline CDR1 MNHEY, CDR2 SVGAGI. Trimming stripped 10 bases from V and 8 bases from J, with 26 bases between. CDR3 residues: CATAKIQGSKEGYTF. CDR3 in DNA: TGTGCCACCGCGAAAATCCAGGGAAGCAAGGAAGGCTACACCTTC.

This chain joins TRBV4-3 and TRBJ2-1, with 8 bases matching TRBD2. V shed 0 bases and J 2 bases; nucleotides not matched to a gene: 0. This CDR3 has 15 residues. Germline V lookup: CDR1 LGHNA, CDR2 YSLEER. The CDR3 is CASSQDGGAYNEQFF. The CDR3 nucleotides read TGCGCCAGCAGCCAAGACGGGGGGGCCTACAATGAGCAGTTCTTC.